This TCR beta chain is from a study of blood T cells in healthy people across ages. This CDR3 spans 15 amino acids. Trimming pared 5 bases from V and 2 bases from J, leaving 15 bases between. The second PCR ran roughly 6 to 11 cycles with a sample-barcoded 5' primer and J-beta primers. TCRdb re-derived calls from the 5' RACE reads in MiXCR, one entry per CDR3 protein. The table shows over 950,000 distinct CDR3 sequences, with more than 30% occurring only once. This clonotype turned up a few times. The V call is TRBV12-3 or TRBV12-4, the J call TRBJ1-2, with D possibly TRBD1 on 6 matching bases. Sample: blood. The receptor was derived from a man aged 18 to 30 in good health. The DNA of the CDR3 is TGTGCCAGCAGTCCGACCCCGGACAGAAACTATGGCTACACCTTC. This translates into CASSPTPDRNYGYTF.